The sequence of this T cell receptor (beta chain) was determined in a study of T-cell memory formation after mild COVID-19. Using its own MiXCR run on the 5' RACE reads, TCRdb lists one record per CDR3 protein. The sample carries 65,000 to 95,000 distinct CDR3 sequences, over 10% recorded once. Between the trimmed V and J ends, which lost 3 bases and 9 bases, there was a span of 15 bases. This CDR3 region has 14 residues. The V gene's germline CDR1 is MGHRA and CDR2 YSYEKL. The sample comprised PBMCs or a T cell subset sorted from them (not recorded which). This chain connects TRBV4-1 to TRBJ2-1, with D perhaps TRBD2 (5 bases). The sequence was obtained from a young man who had mild COVID-19 (a few samples of this study predate the infection). Cell type and time point are not known. The CDR3 sequence is CASSQPRESGEQFF. As DNA, the CDR3 is TGCGCCAGCAGCCAGCCGAGGGAGTCTGGTGAGCAGTTCTTC.